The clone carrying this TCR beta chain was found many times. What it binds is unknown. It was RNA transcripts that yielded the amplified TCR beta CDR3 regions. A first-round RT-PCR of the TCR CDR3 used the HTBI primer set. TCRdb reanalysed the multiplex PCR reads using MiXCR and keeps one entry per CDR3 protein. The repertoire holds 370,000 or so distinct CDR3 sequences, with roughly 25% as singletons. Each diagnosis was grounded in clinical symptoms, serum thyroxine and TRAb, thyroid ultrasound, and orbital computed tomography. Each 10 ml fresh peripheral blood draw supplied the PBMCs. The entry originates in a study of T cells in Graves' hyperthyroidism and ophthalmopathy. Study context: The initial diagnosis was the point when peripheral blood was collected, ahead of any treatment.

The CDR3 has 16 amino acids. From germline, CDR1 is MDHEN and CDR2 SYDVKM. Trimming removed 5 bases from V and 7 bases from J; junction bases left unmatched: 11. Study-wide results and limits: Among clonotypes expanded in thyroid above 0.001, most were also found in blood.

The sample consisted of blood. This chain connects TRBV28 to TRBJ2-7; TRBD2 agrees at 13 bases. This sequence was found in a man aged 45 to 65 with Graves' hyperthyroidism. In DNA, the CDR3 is TGTGCCAGCAGTCCAGGACTAGCGGGAGACTCTACAGAGCAGTACTTC. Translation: CASSPGLAGDSTEQYF. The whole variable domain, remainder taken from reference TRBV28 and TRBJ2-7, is DVKVTQSSRYLVKRTGEKVFLECVQDMDHENMFWYRQDPGLGLRLIYFSYDVKMKEKGDIPEGYSVSREKKERFSLILESASTNQTSMYLCASSPGLAGDSTEQYFGPGTRLTVT.